This T cell receptor beta chain emerged from a study of blood T cell repertoires in COVID-19. The overall study: Donors in the United States, Italy and Spain gave samples during acute or convalescent COVID-19. PBMCs, B-cell-depleted T cells, or T cells provided the cDNA or gDNA that made up the material.

This clone has just one count. Authors' processing steps: Amplification of reference gene primers provided the estimated nucleated cell counts. Here immunoSEQ multiplex PCR was the method, and the copy in TCRdb shows in-frame clones only, minus some. V and J calls and clone size are given by that table; D and trimming were obtained from the DNA. Among around 110,000 clones listed, roughly 80% were seen once. This CDR3 spans 15 amino acids. Germline-derived CDR1 and CDR2 are SGHDT and YYEEEE. The junction had 6 bases not matched to a gene; V was cut back by 0 bases and J by 9 bases. Material: peripheral blood. The chain uses TRBV5-6 and TRBJ1-6; the match to TRBD1 covers 7 bases. The TCR was taken from a man aged 25-40 years with acute or convalescent COVID-19. CDR3: CASSLVGRGSSPLHF. The CDR3 DNA is TGTGCCAGCAGCTTGGTTGGCAGGGGGTCTTCACCCCTCCACTTT.